The 12 T cell receptor beta chains listed next were all sequenced from one sample in a study of T cell repertoires in cytomegalovirus infection. TCRdb fed the reads into MiXCR, producing one record per CDR3 protein. There are around 530,000 distinct CDR3 sequences in the sample; less than 30% occur only once, and 13% lies in the top ten. Sequenced: PBMCs. These receptors originate from a human donor in good health (CMV status not recorded). Some clones in this sample may be carry-over from other donors' samples.

This clonotype was seen only a few times. The chain carries TRBV7-6 and TRBJ2-3; the match to TRBD2 covers 13 bases. The CDR3 spans 15 residues. Germline loops: CDR1 SGHVS, CDR2 FNYEAQ. V lost 6 bases and J lost 6; bases outside the gene matches: 6. The CDR3 nucleotides are TGTGCCAGCAGTCCACTAGCGGGAGGGTTGGATACGCAGTATTTT. It codes for CASSPLAGGLDTQYF.

V is TRBV7-9 and J is TRBJ1-3; 7 nucleotides align to TRBD1. This CDR3 spans 16 amino acids. Per germline, CDR1 SEHNR and CDR2 FQNEAQ (reference sequence). With V trimmed by 2 bases and J by 0 bases, 4 bases remained unmatched. The CDR3 DNA reads as TGTGCCAGCAGCTTACGGGACAGAGACTCTGGAAACACCATATATTTT. It encodes CASSLRDRDSGNTIYF.

This clonotype was counted only a few times. The V and J genes are TRBV5-3 and TRBJ2-7, with 7 nucleotides matching TRBD1. TRBV5-3 is flagged as an ORF with uncertain function. Germline trimming cut 8 bases from V and 0 bases from J; bases unmatched to any gene: 8. The CDR3 covers 14 residues. In DNA form, the CDR3 reads TGTGCCAGCAGCCAACAGGGGACCTCCTACGAGCAGTACTTC. The encoded protein is CASSQQGTSYEQYF.

There are a few counts of this clonotype. V gene TRBV6-6 combines with J gene TRBJ1-6, with 9 bases that match TRBD1. Germline loops: CDR1 MNHNY, CDR2 SVGAGI (reference sequence). Trimming removed 6 bases from V and 8 bases from J; junction bases left unmatched: 8. CDR3 length: 15 amino acids. Here the CDR3 DNA reads TGTGCCAGCAGCTCCCCACAGGGGGCATATTCACCCCTCCACTTT. It yields the protein CASSSPQGAYSPLHF.

V is TRBV5-4 and J is TRBJ1-1, with unresolved D. Deletions cut 0 bases from V and 0 bases from J, with 18 bases between. The germline V gene encodes CDR1 SGHNT and CDR2 YYREEE (reference sequence). CDR3 size: 18 residues. CDR3 residues: CASSLGKSSRGMNTEAFF. CDR3 coding DNA: TGTGCCAGCAGCTTGGGTAAGTCGTCGAGAGGGATGAACACTGAAGCTTTCTTT.

This clonotype showed up just a few times. This sequence joins TRBV5-1 and TRBJ1-6; no clear D gene. Trimming shortened V by 0 bases and J by 10 bases, and 17 bases separated the two germline ends. CDR1 SGHRS and CDR2 YFSETQ come from the germline V gene. The CDR3 extends over 16 amino acids. The CDR3 DNA follows: TGCGCCAGCAGCTTGGGGGTTCAGGAACGCAGCTCACCCCTCCACTTT. Translation: CASSLGVQERSSPLHF.

A note on this clonotype: This may be a read error: a much more frequent sequence differs by one nucleotide. The rearrangement links TRBV24-1 to TRBJ2-7; D call uncertain. The V end was cut by 3 bases, the J end by 3 bases, with 2 bases between. CDR1 is KGHDR and CDR2 is SFDVKD in the germline V gene. This CDR3 has 11 amino acids. The CDR3 DNA reads as TGTGCCACCAGTGATAACTACGAGCAGTACTTC. Protein: CATSDNYEQYF.

This clonotype was observed many times. This chain connects TRBV7-9 to TRBJ2-1; D unclear. This CDR3 is built from 15 residues. Deletions cut 5 bases from V and 2 bases from J, with 13 bases between. CDR1 is SEHNR and CDR2 is FQNEAQ in the germline V gene (reference sequence). CDR3 protein: CASSAPIGPYNEQFF. CDR3 coding DNA: TGTGCCAGCAGCGCACCCATTGGCCCCTACAATGAGCAGTTCTTC. The whole variable domain, filled in from reference TRBV7-9 and TRBJ2-1, reads DTGVSQNPRHKITKRGQNVTFRCDPISEHNRLYWYRQTLGQGPEFLTYFQNEAQLEKSRLLSDRFSAERPKGSFSTLEIQRTEQGDSAMYLCASSAPIGPYNEQFFGPGTRLTVL.

This chain joins TRBV20-1 and TRBJ1-1, with D uncertain. CDR1 and CDR2 from the germline V gene are DFQATT and SNEGSKA (reference sequence). Trimming stripped 5 bases from V and 0 bases from J, with 13 bases between. The CDR3 runs 14 residues. CDR3 DNA: TGCAGTGCTTTGTCCAGGCCCTTGAACACTGAAGCTTTCTTT. Protein product: CSALSRPLNTEAFF.

This clonotype came up many times. V gene TRBV7-9 combines with J gene TRBJ2-7; TRBD2 agrees at 7 bases. Germline V gives CDR1 SEHNR, CDR2 FQNEAQ (reference sequence). V shed 4 bases, J shed 9 bases, and the junction held 21 bases outside the gene matches. The CDR3 is 17 residues long. In DNA, the CDR3 is TGTGCCAGCAGCTCCCGGACTAGTTACCGGAGGGCAGACCGGCAGTACTTC. Residues: CASSSRTSYRRADRQYF. The full variable domain, completed using reference TRBV7-9 and TRBJ2-7, is DTGVSQNPRHKITKRGQNVTFRCDPISEHNRLYWYRQTLGQGPEFLTYFQNEAQLEKSRLLSDRFSAERPKGSFSTLEIQRTEQGDSAMYLCASSSRTSYRRADRQYFGPGTRLTVT.

This clonotype was picked up a small number of times. The gene calls are TRBV10-3 and TRBJ2-2; D remains unclear. In germline, CDR1 is ENHRY, CDR2 SYGVKD. The CDR3 is 13 amino acids. The germline V and J ends were trimmed by 8 bases and 2 bases, with 9 bases remaining between them. CDR3 in DNA: TGTGCCATCGTCGATACCAACACCGGGGAGCTGTTTTTT. As protein: CAIVDTNTGELFF.

J is TRBJ2-1 and V is TRBV7-3; 10 bases map to TRBD2. CDR3 length: 14 amino acids. V lost 5 bases and J lost 3; bases outside the gene matches: 1. CDR1 and CDR2 (germline): SGHTA, FQGTGA. For the CDR3, the DNA is TGTGCCAGCAGCAGCGGGAGGGGCTACAATGAGCAGTTCTTC. Protein sequence: CASSSGRGYNEQFF. The complete variable domain, with remaining parts taken from reference TRBV7-3 and TRBJ2-1, reads GAGVSQTPSNKVTEKGKYVELRCDPISGHTALYWYRQSLGQGPEFLIYFQGTGAADDSGLPNDRFFAVRPEGSVSTLKIQRTERGDSAVYLCASSSGRGYNEQFFGPGTRLTVL.